The next 18 T cell receptor beta chains were all read from a single sample in a study of blood T cell repertoires in COVID-19. Method: immunoSEQ multiplex PCR; TCRdb's copy keeps in-frame clones and lacks some. There are over 150,000 clones in the sample; more than 60% occur only once, and approximately 2.8% lies in the top ten. The specimen was peripheral blood. These receptors were collected from a man aged 65 to 85 with acute or convalescent COVID-19.

The rearrangement joins TRBV7-2 to TRBJ2-5, with a possible D match to TRBD1 (6 bases). V lost 5 bases, J lost 3 bases, and 13 bases lay in between. CDR3 size: 14 residues. Germline V gene lookup returns CDR1 SGHTA and CDR2 FQGNSA. CDR3 DNA sequence: TGTGCCAGCAGCACGACAGGTACCGAAGAGACCCAGTACTTC. It encodes CASSTTGTEETQYF.

This clone was observed a few times. The chain recombines TRBV29-1 with TRBJ1-2; D call uncertain. Trimming took 4 bases from V and 3 from J, leaving 18 bases between them. CDR3 length: 15 amino acids. CDR1 is SQVTM, CDR2 ANQGSEA, per germline. CDR3 in DNA: TGCAGCGTTGTAATTCCGATGGGCTCATACTATGGCTACACCTTC. Translated, it gives CSVVIPMGSYYGYTF. The variable domain in full, with the rest retrieved from reference TRBV29-1 and TRBJ1-2, is SAVISQKPSRDICQRGTSLTIQCQVDSQVTMMFWYRQQPGQSLTLIATANQGSEATYESGFVIDKFPISRPNLTFSTLTVSNMSPEDSSIYLCSVVIPMGSYYGYTFGSGTRLTVV.

CDR3 sequence reads: CASSLQGRVQPQHF. The CDR3 coding sequence is TGTGCCAGCAGTCTTCAGGGGCGCGTCCAGCCCCAGCATTTT. The chain employs TRBV2 and TRBJ1-5; possibly TRBD1 for D (6 bases). The CDR3 spans 14 residues. V dropped 5 bases and J dropped 7 bases, with 15 bases sitting between them. The germline V gene has CDR1 SNHLY and CDR2 FYNNEI. The whole variable domain, filled in from reference TRBV2 and TRBJ1-5, reads EPEVTQTPSHQVTQMGQEVILRCVPISNHLYFYWYRQILGQKVEFLVSFYNNEISEKSEIFDDQFSVERPDGSNFTLKIRSTKLEDSAMYFCASSLQGRVQPQHFGDGTRLSIL.

This sequence joins TRBV6-5 and TRBJ2-1; 10 bases are a match to TRBD2. Germline V gene sequence: CDR1 MNHEY, CDR2 SVGAGI. With V trimmed by 2 bases and J by 13 bases, 8 bases remained unmatched. This CDR3 is built from 14 residues. The CDR3 nucleotides are TGTGCCAGCAGTTACCTAGGTCTAGCGGGGGATCAGTTCTTC. Its translation: CASSYLGLAGDQFF.

The V and J genes are TRBV11-2 and TRBJ1-2; TRBD1 might be the D (5 bases). The germline V and J ends were trimmed by 5 bases and 12 bases, with 19 bases remaining between them. This CDR3 has 13 residues. Per germline, CDR1 SGHAT and CDR2 FQNNGV. CDR3 coding DNA: TGTGCCAGCAGCACAGCAGGGAAAGTATGGAACACCTTC. This translates into CASSTAGKVWNTF.

The V call is TRBV5-1, the J call TRBJ2-3, with 9 bases that match TRBD2. Per germline, CDR1 SGHRS and CDR2 YFSETQ. With V trimmed by 4 bases and J by 0 bases, 9 bases remained unmatched. There are 17 residues in the CDR3. Here the CDR3 reads CASSPLTSGASTDTQYF. CDR3 bases: TGCGCCAGCAGCCCGTTGACTAGCGGAGCTAGCACAGATACGCAGTATTTT.

V and J are TRBV28 and TRBJ1-4; unclear D gene. V lost 2 bases and J lost 0, with 10 bases in between. Germline loops: CDR1 MDHEN, CDR2 SYDVKM. The CDR3 is made up of 16 amino acids. Here the CDR3 reads CASSLTDSATNEKLFF. The CDR3, as DNA: TGTGCCAGCAGTTTAACAGATTCCGCAACTAATGAAAAACTGTTTTTT. Full variable domain (outside the CDR3, taken from reference TRBV28 and TRBJ1-4): DVKVTQSSRYLVKRTGEKVFLECVQDMDHENMFWYRQDPGLGLRLIYFSYDVKMKEKGDIPEGYSVSREKKERFSLILESASTNQTSMYLCASSLTDSATNEKLFFGSGTQLSVL.

This clone has more than one count but fewer than ten. The sample holds other DNA sequences that translate to the same CDR3. The CDR3 nucleotides read TGTGCCAGCAGCTTAAGAGGCAGAAACACCGGGGAGCTGTTTTTT. Its protein product is CASSLRGRNTGELFF. The chain joins TRBV7-2 to TRBJ2-2; no firm D call. The V gene lost 2 bases and the J gene lost 2 bases, with 9 bases spanning the gap. Per germline, CDR1 SGHTA and CDR2 FQGNSA. CDR3 length: 15 residues.

J is TRBJ1-5 and V is TRBV2; TRBD1 agrees at 7 bases. The germline V gene has CDR1 SNHLY and CDR2 FYNNEI. This CDR3 spans 16 amino acids. V dropped 7 bases and J dropped 4; count of bases not matched to a gene: 13. The CDR3 DNA is TGTGCCAGCACCCAGGGGATGGACAGGAAGAATCAGCCCCAGCATTTT. Translating gives CASTQGMDRKNQPQHF.

This clone was counted ten times or more. The chain carries TRBV21-1 and TRBJ2-5; the table assigns TRBD1, which was not confirmed against the DNA. TRBV21-1 is classified as a pseudogene. This CDR3 is 13 amino acids long. Here the CDR3 reads CASSKLPGETQYF. The CDR3 DNA reads TGTGCCAGCAGCAAGCTGCCAGGGGAGACCCAGTACTTC.

The CDR3 nucleotides read TGTGCCAGCAGTATCACAGGGGGCACTGAAGCTTTCTTT. It encodes CASSITGGTEAFF. The rearrangement uses TRBV2 and TRBJ1-1; the match to TRBD1 covers 8 bases. Trimming cost V 5 bases and J 4 bases; bases outside gene matches: 3. Germline V gene sequence: CDR1 SNHLY, CDR2 FYNNEI. This CDR3 has 13 residues.

The chain is built from TRBV7-8 and TRBJ2-7; D possibly corresponds to TRBD1 (5 bases). This CDR3 contains 15 residues. V was pared by 2 bases and J by 2 bases, with 13 bases between. In germline, CDR1 is SGHVS, CDR2 FQNEAQ. The CDR3 DNA follows: TGTGCCAGCAGCTTACCCAGGGCCCGGGCCTACGAGCAGTACTTC. Translation gives CASSLPRARAYEQYF.

This clone was observed once. V is TRBV2 and J is TRBJ1-2; a possible D gene is TRBD1 (6 bases). CDR3 length equals 13 residues. V lost 7 bases, J lost 4 bases, and 13 bases lay in between. Germline CDR1 reads SNHLY; CDR2 reads FYNNEI. Written as DNA, the CDR3 is TGTGCCAGCACTGTGGACAGCATCTATGGCTACACCTTC. As protein: CASTVDSIYGYTF. Full variable domain (remainder filled in from reference TRBV2 and TRBJ1-2): EPEVTQTPSHQVTQMGQEVILRCVPISNHLYFYWYRQILGQKVEFLVSFYNNEISEKSEIFDDQFSVERPDGSNFTLKIRSTKLEDSAMYFCASTVDSIYGYTFGSGTRLTVV.

The J gene is TRBJ1-2, the V gene TRBV19; 7 bases fit TRBD1. Looked up from germline, CDR1 is LNHDA and CDR2 is SQIVND (reference sequence). This CDR3 comprises 13 residues. The J segment lost 4 bases and the V segment lost 5 bases, leaving 4 bases of the junction unmatched. The CDR3, as DNA: TGTGCCAGTAGTCCGGGACAGCGCTATGGCTACACCTTC. It codes for CASSPGQRYGYTF.

This sequence joins TRBV5-4 and TRBJ1-1; 7 bases line up with TRBD1. The CDR3 is made up of 15 amino acids. Germline CDR1 and CDR2: SGHNT and YYREEE (reference sequence). V was clipped by 2 bases and J by 2 bases; unmatched bases: 6. The CDR3 bases are TGTGCCAGCAGCTTCCCGACAGGGTCCAACACTGAAGCTTTCTTT. It is translated as CASSFPTGSNTEAFF.

The rearrangement uses TRBV5-1 and TRBJ2-7, with a possible D match to TRBD2 (5 bases). Germline assignment: CDR1 SGHRS and CDR2 YFSETQ. The CDR3 is made up of 14 amino acids. V was cut by 0 bases and J by 0 bases, with 7 bases left in between. CDR3 bases: TGCGCCAGCAGCTTGGCTAGCCGCTCCTACGAGCAGTACTTC. It translates to CASSLASRSYEQYF. Full variable domain (remainder filled in from reference TRBV5-1 and TRBJ2-7): KAGVTQTPRYLIKTRGQQVTLSCSPISGHRSVSWYQQTPGQGLQFLFEYFSETQRNKGNFPGRFSGRQFSNSRSEMNVSTLELGDSALYLCASSLASRSYEQYFGPGTRLTVT.

J is TRBJ1-1 and V is TRBV5-6; D gene uncertain. This CDR3 region has 13 residues. Deletions cut 0 bases from V and 0 bases from J, with 3 bases between. Germline assignment: CDR1 SGHDT and CDR2 YYEEEE. The DNA of the CDR3 is TGTGCCAGCAGCTTGGCCGTGAACACTGAAGCTTTCTTT. Translation: CASSLAVNTEAFF.

This sequence joins TRBV11-2 and TRBJ1-2; tentatively, D is TRBD1 (5 bases). The V end lost 5 bases, the J end lost 5 bases, and 15 bases lay between the germline ends. The germline gives CDR1 SGHAT, CDR2 FQNNGV. This CDR3 is built from 14 residues. CDR3 coding DNA: TGTGCCAGCAGCCTAAATAGGGGCGGATATGGCTACACCTTC. As protein: CASSLNRGGYGYTF.